The 8 T cell receptor beta chains below come from one sample, sequenced in a study of cytomegalovirus exposure and HLA in healthy donors. Amplification used 60 Vbeta primers and 13 Jbeta primers. The assay was immunoSEQ multiplex PCR, and TCRdb's table has in-frame clones only and misses some. The sample lists around 170,000 clones, 77% seen once, with approximately 1.3% in the top ten. Sequenced material: PBMCs. The receptors come from a young man in good health and CMV-seronegative.

The genes are TRBV5-1 and TRBJ2-2; perhaps TRBD1 as D (5 bases). The CDR3 sequence is 15 residues long. With 0 bases removed from V and 0 bases from J, the gap between germline ends came to 6 bases. Germline CDR1 SGHRS, CDR2 YFSETQ. Here the CDR3 reads CASSLGTTNTGELFF. CDR3 nucleotides: TGCGCCAGCAGCTTGGGGACAACGAACACCGGGGAGCTGTTTTTT.

This clone was found a few times. The J gene is TRBJ2-3, the V gene TRBV6-5; TRBD2 is a possible D gene (7 bases). In germline, CDR1 is MNHEY, CDR2 SVGAGI. Trimming took 0 bases from V and 6 from J, leaving 16 bases between them. CDR3 length equals 16 residues. CDR3 sequence reads: CASSYSRGGGSDTQYF. CDR3 DNA sequence: TGTGCCAGCAGTTACTCGAGAGGGGGGGGCTCCGATACGCAGTATTTT.

In this sample, this clone turned up a few times. The chain is built from TRBV2 and TRBJ1-5; no reliable D call. Looked up from germline, CDR1 is SNHLY and CDR2 is FYNNEI. The CDR3 consists of 16 residues. Trimming left V 3 bases short and J 5 bases short, with 17 bases between. CDR3 in amino acids: CASSDYPPLTHQPQHF. The CDR3 DNA reads TGTGCCAGCAGTGATTATCCCCCGTTGACTCATCAGCCCCAGCATTTT.

The V call is TRBV4-3, the J call TRBJ2-1; 14 bases are shared with TRBD2. This CDR3 has 18 amino acids. The trim removed 1 base at V and 2 bases at J, leaving 4 bases unmatched. The V gene's germline CDR1 is LGHNA and CDR2 YSLEER. The CDR3 region has the DNA TGCGCCAGCAGCCAAGGGACTAGCGGGAGGTACGCCTACAATGAGCAGTTCTTC. Amino acid sequence: CASSQGTSGRYAYNEQFF.

For the CDR3, the DNA is TGTGCCAGCAGCACTGATCCTACAGGGGGTGACTATGGCTACACCTTC. Encoded protein: CASSTDPTGGDYGYTF. The genes are TRBV5-4 and TRBJ1-2; 8 nucleotides align to TRBD1. The CDR3 is 16 amino acids. Germline assignment: CDR1 SGHNT and CDR2 YYREEE (reference sequence). Trimming cost V 4 bases and J 3 bases; bases outside gene matches: 11.

CDR3 sequence reads: CASTLKGQAGAQYF. The CDR3 DNA reads as TGTGCCAGCACCCTCAAGGGGCAGGCAGGGGCCCAGTACTTC. V usage is TRBV11-3 and J usage is TRBJ2-5; maybe TRBD1 (6 bases). Germline V gives CDR1 SGHNT, CDR2 YENEEA. The CDR3 has 14 residues. The V and J ends lost 7 bases and 9 bases respectively, with 21 bases between them.

This sequence joins TRBV19 and TRBJ2-2, with D perhaps TRBD2 (7 bases). There are 19 residues in the CDR3. Germline-derived CDR1 and CDR2 are LNHDA and SQIVND (reference sequence). Trimming left V 2 bases short and J 4 bases short, with 23 bases between. The CDR3 reads CASSISRGGPVRGTGELFF. DNA for the CDR3: TGTGCCAGTAGTATAAGTAGGGGGGGGCCCGTTCGTGGCACCGGGGAGCTGTTTTTT.

The chain links TRBV6-6 to TRBJ2-3, with D hard to call. V shed 0 bases and J shed 6 bases, with 7 bases lying between them. This CDR3 region has 13 residues. From germline, CDR1 is MNHNY and CDR2 SVGAGI (reference sequence). This CDR3 is CASSYSLRDTQYF. CDR3 nucleotides: TGTGCCAGCAGTTACTCGCTCAGGGATACGCAGTATTTT.